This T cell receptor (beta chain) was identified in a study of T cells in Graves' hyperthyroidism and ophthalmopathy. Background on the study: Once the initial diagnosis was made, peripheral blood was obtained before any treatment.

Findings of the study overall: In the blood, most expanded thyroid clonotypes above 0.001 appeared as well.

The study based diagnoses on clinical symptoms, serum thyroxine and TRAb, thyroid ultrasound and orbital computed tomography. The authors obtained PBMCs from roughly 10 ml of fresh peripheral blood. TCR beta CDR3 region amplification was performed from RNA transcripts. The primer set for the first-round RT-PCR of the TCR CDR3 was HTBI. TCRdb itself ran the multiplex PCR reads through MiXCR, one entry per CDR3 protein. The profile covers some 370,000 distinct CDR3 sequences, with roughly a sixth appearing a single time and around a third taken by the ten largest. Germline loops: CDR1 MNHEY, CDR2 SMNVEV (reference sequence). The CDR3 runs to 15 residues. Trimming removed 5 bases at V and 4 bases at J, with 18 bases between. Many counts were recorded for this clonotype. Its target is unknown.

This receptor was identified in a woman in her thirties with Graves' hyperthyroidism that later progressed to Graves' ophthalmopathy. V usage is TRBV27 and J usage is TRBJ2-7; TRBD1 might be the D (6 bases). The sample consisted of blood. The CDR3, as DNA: TGTGCCAGCAGTCCATATCGGACAGAAGCTTACGAGCAGTACTTC. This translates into CASSPYRTEAYEQYF.